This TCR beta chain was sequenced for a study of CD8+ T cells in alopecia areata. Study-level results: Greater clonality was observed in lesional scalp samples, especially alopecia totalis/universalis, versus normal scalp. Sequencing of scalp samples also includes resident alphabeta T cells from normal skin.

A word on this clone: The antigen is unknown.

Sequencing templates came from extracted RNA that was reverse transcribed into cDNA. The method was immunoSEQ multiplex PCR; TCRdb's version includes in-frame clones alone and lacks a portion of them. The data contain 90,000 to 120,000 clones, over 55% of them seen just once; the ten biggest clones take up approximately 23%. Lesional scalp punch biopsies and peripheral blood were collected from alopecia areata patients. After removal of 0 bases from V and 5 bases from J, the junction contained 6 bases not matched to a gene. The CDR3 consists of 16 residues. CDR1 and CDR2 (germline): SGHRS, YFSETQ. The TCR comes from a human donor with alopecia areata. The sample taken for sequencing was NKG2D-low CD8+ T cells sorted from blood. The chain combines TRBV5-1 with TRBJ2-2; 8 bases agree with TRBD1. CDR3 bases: TGCGCCAGCAGCTTGGCCTCAGGGGGCATAACCGGGGAGCTGTTTTTT. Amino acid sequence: CASSLASGGITGELFF.